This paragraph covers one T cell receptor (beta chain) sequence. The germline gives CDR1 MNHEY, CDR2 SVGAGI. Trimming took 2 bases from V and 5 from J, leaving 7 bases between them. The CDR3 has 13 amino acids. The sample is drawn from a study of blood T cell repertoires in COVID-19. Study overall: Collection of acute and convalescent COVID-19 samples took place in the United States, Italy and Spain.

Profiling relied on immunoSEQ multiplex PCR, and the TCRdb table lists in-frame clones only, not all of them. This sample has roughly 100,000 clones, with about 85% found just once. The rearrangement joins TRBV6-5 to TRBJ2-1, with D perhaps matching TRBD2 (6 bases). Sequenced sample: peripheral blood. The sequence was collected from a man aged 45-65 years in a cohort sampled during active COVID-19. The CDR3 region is CASSYGGNNEQFF. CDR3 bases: TGTGCCAGCAGTTACGGGGGGAACAATGAGCAGTTCTTC.